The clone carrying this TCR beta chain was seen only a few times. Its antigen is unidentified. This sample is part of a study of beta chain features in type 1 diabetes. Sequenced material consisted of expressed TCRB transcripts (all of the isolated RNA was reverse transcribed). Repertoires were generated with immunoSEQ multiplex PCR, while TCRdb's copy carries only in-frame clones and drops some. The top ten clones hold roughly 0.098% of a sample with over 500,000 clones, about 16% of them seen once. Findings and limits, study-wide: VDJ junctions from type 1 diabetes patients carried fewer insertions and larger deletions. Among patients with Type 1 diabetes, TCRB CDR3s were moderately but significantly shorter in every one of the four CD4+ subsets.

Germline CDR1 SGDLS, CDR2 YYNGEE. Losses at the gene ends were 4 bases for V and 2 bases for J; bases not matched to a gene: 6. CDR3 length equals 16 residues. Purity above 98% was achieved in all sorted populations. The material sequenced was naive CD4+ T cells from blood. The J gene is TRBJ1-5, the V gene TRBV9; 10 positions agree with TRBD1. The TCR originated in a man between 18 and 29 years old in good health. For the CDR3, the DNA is TGTGCCAGCAGCCCCAACGGACAGGGGGGCAATCAGCCCCAGCATTTT. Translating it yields CASSPNGQGGNQPQHF. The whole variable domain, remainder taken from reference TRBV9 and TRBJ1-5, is DSGVTQTPKHLITATGQRVTLRCSPRSGDLSVYWYQQSLDQGLQFLIQYYNGEERAKGNILERFSAQQFPDLHSELNLSSLELGDSALYFCASSPNGQGGNQPQHFGDGTRLSIL.